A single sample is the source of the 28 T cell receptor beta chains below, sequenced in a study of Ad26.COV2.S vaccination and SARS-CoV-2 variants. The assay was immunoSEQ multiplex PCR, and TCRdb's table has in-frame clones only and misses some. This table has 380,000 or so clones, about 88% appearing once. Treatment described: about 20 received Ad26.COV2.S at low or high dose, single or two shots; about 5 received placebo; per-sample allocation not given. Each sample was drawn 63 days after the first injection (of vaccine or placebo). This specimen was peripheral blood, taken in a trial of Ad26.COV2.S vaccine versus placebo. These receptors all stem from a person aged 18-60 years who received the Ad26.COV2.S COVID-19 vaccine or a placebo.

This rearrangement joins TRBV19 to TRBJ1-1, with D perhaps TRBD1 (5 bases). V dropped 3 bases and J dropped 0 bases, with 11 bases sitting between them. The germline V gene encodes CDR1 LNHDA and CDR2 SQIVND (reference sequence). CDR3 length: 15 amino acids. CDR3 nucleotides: TGTGCCAGTAGTATCGGGACGGTCATGAACACTGAAGCTTTCTTT. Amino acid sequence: CASSIGTVMNTEAFF. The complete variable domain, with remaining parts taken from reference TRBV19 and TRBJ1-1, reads DGGITQSPKYLFRKEGQNVTLSCEQNLNHDAMYWYRQDPGQGLRLIYYSQIVNDFQKGDIAEGYSVSREKKESFPLTVTSAQKNPTAFYLCASSIGTVMNTEAFFGQGTRLTVV.

CDR3 region: CASRIDRTGGATEAFF. CDR3 in DNA: TGTGCCAGCAGGATAGACCGGACAGGGGGCGCAACTGAAGCTTTCTTT. The chain links TRBV11-2 to TRBJ1-1, with 11 positions matching TRBD1. The CDR3 totals 16 residues. The germline CDR1 and CDR2 sequences are SGHAT and FQNNGV. Trimming took 6 bases from V and 5 from J; bases not matched to a gene: 11.

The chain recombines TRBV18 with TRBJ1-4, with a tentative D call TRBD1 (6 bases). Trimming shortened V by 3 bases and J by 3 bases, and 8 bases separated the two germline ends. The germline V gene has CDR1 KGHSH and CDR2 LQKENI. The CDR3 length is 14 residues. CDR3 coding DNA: TGTGCCAGCTCACCTGGGGGCCCTAATGAAAAACTGTTTTTT. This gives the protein CASSPGGPNEKLFF.

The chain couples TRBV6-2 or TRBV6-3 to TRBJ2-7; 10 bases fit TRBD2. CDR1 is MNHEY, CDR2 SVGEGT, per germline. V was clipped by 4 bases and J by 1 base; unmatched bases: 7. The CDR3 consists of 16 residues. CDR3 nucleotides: TGTGCCAGCAGTTCTCACCTAGCGGGAGAATCCTACGAGCAGTACTTC. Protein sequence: CASSSHLAGESYEQYF.

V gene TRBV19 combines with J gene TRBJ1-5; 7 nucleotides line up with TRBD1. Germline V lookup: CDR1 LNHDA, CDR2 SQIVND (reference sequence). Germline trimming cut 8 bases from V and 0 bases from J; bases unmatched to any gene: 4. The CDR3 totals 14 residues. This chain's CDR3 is CASDWDSSNQPQHF. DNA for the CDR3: TGTGCCAGTGATTGGGACAGTAGCAATCAGCCCCAGCATTTT.

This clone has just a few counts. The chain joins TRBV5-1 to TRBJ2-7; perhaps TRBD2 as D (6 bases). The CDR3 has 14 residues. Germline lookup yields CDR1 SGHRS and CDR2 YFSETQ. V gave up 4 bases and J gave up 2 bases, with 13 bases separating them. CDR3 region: CASSVGREPYEQYF. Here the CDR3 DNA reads TGCGCCAGCAGCGTCGGACGGGAGCCCTACGAGCAGTACTTC.

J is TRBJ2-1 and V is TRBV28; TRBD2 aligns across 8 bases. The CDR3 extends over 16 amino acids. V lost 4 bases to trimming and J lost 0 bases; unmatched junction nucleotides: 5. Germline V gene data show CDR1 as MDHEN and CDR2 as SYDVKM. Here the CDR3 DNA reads TGTGCCAGCAGTTCACCCAGCGGGAGCTCCTACAATGAGCAGTTCTTC. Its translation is CASSSPSGSSYNEQFF.

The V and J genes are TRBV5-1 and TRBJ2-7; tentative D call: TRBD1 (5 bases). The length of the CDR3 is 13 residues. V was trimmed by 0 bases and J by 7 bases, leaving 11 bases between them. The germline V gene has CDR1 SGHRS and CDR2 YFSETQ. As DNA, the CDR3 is TGCGCCAGCAGCTTGGGGGGCCGTTTTGAGCAGTACTTC. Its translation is CASSLGGRFEQYF.

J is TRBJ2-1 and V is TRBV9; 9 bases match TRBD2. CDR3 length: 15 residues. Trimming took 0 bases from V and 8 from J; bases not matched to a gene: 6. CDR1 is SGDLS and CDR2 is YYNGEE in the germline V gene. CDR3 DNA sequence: TGTGCCAGCAGCGTAGGCCCTAGCGGGAATGATGAGCAGTTCTTC. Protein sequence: CASSVGPSGNDEQFF.

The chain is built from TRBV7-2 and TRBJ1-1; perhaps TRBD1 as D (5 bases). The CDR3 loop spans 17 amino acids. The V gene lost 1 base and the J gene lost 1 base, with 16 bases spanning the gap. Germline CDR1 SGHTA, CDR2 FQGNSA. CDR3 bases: TGTGCCAGCAGCTTAGGGTCCCCCCAGAGGGGGAACACTGAAGCTTTCTTT. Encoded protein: CASSLGSPQRGNTEAFF. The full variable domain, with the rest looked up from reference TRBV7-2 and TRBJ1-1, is GAGVSQSPSNKVTEKGKDVELRCDPISGHTALYWYRQSLGQGLEFLIYFQGNSAPDKSGLPSDRFSAERTGGSVSTLTIQRTQQEDSAVYLCASSLGSPQRGNTEAFFGQGTRLTVV.

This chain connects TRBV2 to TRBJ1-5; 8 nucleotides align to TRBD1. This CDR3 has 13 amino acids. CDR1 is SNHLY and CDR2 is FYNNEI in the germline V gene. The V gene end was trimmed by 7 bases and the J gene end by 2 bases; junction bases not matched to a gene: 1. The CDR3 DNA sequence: TGTGCCAGCAAGGGACAGGGCAATCAGCCCCAGCATTTT. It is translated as CASKGQGNQPQHF. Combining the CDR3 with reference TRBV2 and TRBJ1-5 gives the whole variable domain EPEVTQTPSHQVTQMGQEVILRCVPISNHLYFYWYRQILGQKVEFLVSFYNNEISEKSEIFDDQFSVERPDGSNFTLKIRSTKLEDSAMYFCASKGQGNQPQHFGDGTRLSIL.

In nucleotides, the CDR3 is TGCGCCAGCAGCCAAGATAGACTAGCGGGGGCCCACACCGGGGAGCTGTTTTTT. Protein product: CASSQDRLAGAHTGELFF. This chain uses TRBV4-3 with TRBJ2-2; the match to TRBD2 covers 12 bases. CDR3 length equals 18 residues. With 0 bases clipped from V and 3 bases from J, the junction kept 5 bases outside the gene matches. CDR1 is LGHNA and CDR2 is YSLEER in the germline V gene.

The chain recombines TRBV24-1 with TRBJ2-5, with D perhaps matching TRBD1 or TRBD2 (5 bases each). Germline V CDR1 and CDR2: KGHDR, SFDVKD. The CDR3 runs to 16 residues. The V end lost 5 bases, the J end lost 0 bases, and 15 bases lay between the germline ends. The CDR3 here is CATSVTAGTNQETQYF. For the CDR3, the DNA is TGTGCCACCAGTGTCACCGCAGGGACCAACCAAGAGACCCAGTACTTC.

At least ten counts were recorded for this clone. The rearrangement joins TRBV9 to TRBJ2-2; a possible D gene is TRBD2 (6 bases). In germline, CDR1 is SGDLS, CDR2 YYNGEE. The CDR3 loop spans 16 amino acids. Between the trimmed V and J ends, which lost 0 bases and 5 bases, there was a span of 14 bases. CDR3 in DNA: TGTGCCAGCAGCGTAGAAGGCGGGAAGGGAACCGGGGAGCTGTTTTTT. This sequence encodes CASSVEGGKGTGELFF.

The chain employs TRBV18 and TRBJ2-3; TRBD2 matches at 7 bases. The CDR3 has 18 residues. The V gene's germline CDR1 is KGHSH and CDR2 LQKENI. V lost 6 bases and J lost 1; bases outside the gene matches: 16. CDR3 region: CASSSNEGGREGTDTQYF. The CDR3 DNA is TGTGCCAGCTCTTCAAATGAGGGCGGGAGAGAGGGCACAGATACGCAGTATTTT.

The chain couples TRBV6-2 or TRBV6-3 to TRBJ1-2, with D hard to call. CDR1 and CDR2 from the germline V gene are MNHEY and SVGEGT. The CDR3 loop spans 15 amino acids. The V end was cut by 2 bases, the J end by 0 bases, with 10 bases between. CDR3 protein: CASSYVASANYGYTF. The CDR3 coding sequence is TGTGCCAGCAGTTACGTGGCGTCAGCTAACTATGGCTACACCTTC.

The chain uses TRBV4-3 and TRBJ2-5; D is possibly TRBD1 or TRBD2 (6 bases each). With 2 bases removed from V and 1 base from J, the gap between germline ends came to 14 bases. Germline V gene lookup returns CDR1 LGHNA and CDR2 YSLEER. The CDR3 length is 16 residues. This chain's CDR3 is CASSQQGTGVQETQYF. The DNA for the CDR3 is TGCGCCAGCAGCCAACAGGGGACGGGGGTCCAAGAGACCCAGTACTTC.

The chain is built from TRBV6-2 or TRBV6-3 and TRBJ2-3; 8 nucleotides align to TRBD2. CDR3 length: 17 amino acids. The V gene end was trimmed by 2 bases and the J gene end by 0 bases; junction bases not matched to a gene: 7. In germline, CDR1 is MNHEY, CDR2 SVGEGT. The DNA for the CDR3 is TGTGCCAGCAGTTACGAGCTAGCGGGTTTGAGCACAGATACGCAGTATTTT. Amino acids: CASSYELAGLSTDTQYF.

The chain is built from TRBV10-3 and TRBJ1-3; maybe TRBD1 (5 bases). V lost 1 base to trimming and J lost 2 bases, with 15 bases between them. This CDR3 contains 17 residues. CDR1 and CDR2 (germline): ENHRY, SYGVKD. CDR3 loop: CAISEFYPRGPGNTIYF. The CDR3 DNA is TGTGCCATCAGTGAGTTCTACCCAAGGGGACCTGGAAACACCATATATTTT.

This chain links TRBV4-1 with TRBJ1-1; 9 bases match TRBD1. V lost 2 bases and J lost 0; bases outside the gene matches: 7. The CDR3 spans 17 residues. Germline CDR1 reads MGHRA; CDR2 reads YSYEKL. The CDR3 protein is CASSQQLNRGLNTEAFF. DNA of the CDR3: TGCGCCAGCAGCCAACAACTCAACAGGGGGCTGAACACTGAAGCTTTCTTT.

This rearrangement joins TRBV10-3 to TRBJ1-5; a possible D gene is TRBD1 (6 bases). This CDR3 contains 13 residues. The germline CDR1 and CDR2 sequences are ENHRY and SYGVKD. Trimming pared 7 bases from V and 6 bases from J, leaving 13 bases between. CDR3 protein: CAITTGIGQPQHF. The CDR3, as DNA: TGTGCCATCACCACAGGGATTGGTCAGCCCCAGCATTTT.

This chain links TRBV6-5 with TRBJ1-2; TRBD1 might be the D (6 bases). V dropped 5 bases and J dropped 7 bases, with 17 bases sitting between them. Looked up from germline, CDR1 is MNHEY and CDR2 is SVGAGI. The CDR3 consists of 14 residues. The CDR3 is CASSPRTDLFGYTF. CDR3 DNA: TGTGCCAGCAGTCCTAGGACAGACCTCTTTGGCTACACCTTC.

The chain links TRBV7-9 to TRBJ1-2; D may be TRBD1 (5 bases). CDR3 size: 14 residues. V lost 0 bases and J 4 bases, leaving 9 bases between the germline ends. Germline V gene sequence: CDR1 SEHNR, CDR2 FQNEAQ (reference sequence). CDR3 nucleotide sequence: TGTGCCAGCAGCTTAGCCGGGGGGGGCTATGGCTACACCTTC. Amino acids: CASSLAGGGYGYTF.

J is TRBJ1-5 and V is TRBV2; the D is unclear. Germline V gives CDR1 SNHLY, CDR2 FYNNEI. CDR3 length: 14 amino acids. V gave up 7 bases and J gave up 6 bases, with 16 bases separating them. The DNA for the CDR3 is TGTGCCAGCAAGACCGATAAGACTGTTCAGCCCCAGCATTTT. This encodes CASKTDKTVQPQHF.

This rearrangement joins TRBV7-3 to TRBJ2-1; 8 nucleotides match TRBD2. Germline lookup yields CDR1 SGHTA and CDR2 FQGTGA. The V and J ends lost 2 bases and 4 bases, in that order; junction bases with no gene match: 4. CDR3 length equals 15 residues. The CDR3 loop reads CASSLFSGAYNEQFF. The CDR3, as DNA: TGTGCCAGCAGCTTATTTAGCGGGGCTTACAATGAGCAGTTCTTC.

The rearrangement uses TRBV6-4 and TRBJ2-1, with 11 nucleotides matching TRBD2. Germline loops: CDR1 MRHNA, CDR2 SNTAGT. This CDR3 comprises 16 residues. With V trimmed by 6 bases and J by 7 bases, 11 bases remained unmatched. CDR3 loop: CASRGSSGRASNEQFF. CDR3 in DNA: TGTGCCAGCAGGGGGAGTAGCGGGAGGGCTTCGAATGAGCAGTTCTTC.

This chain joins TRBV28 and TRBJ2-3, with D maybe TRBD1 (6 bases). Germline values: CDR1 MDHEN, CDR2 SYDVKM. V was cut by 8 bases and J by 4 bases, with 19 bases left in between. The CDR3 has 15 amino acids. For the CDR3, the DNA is TGTGCCAGCTCAAACCCCAGGGGTGTCGCAGATACGCAGTATTTT. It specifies CASSNPRGVADTQYF. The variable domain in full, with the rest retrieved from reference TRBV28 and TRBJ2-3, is DVKVTQSSRYLVKRTGEKVFLECVQDMDHENMFWYRQDPGLGLRLIYFSYDVKMKEKGDIPEGYSVSREKKERFSLILESASTNQTSMYLCASSNPRGVADTQYFGPGTRLTVL.

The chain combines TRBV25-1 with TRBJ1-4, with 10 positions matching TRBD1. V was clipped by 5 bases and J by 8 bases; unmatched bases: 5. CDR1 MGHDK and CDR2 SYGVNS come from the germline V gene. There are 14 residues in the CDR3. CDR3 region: CASSRTGGLEKLFF. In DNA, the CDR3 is TGTGCCAGCAGTCGGACAGGGGGGCTCGAAAAACTGTTTTTT.